These T cell receptor beta chains were read from a single sample in a study of molecular identifiers for immune sequencing clone quantification. Each CDR3 protein is one row after TCRdb ran MiXCR on the PCR reads. The data show 400,000 to 600,000 distinct CDR3 sequences, roughly a fifth seen once. Specimen: naive CD8+ T cells from blood, with Jurkat cell RNA spiked in. The receptors shown here come from a human donor in good health. Some libraries in this study had Jurkat cell RNA spiked in. Both conserved end residues are part of each CDR3. D genes are given only for firm matches. Only part of the rows carry a size: once, few, many, or a class if the clone is expanded.

cdr3_aa	cdr3_nt	clone_size	v_call	j_call	d_call
CSARDWQPQETQYF	TGCAGTGCTAGAGATTGGCAGCCCCAAGAGACCCAGTACTTC	few	TRBV20-1	TRBJ2-5	NA
CASSQDWGGRVTGELFF	TGTGCCAGCAGCCAAGATTGGGGCGGGAGAGTCACCGGGGAGCTGTTTTTT	NA	TRBV4-2	TRBJ2-2	TRBD2
CASSPNERGNTEAFF	TGTGCCAGCAGCCCCAATGAGCGGGGAAACACTGAAGCTTTCTTT	NA	TRBV7-9	TRBJ1-1	NA
CASSDSTGTGYNEQFF	TGTGCCAGCAGTGATTCAACCGGGACAGGATACAATGAGCAGTTCTTC	NA	TRBV27	TRBJ2-1	TRBD1
CASSIRDGFNQPQHF	TGTGCCAGTAGTATAAGGGACGGCTTCAATCAGCCCCAGCATTTT	few	TRBV19	TRBJ1-5	NA
CASSLARGRGNEQFF	TGTGCCAGCAGTTTAGCCAGGGGGCGCGGTAATGAGCAGTTCTTC	many	TRBV27	TRBJ2-1	TRBD1
CASSLNVAGGVSGTQYF	TGTGCCAGCAGCTTAAATGTAGCGGGGGGGGTCTCGGGTACGCAGTATTTT	many	TRBV7-2	TRBJ2-3	TRBD2
CASSQIAGGGTEAFF	TGCGCCAGCAGCCAAATTGCGGGGGGCGGGACTGAAGCTTTCTTT	few	TRBV4-1	TRBJ1-1	NA
CASRDLIGTGFYNQPQHF	TGTGCCAGTAGAGACCTAATCGGGACAGGGTTTTACAATCAGCCCCAGCATTTT	few	TRBV19	TRBJ1-5	TRBD1
CASSSRDRGPTNEKLFF	TGTGCCAGCAGCTCCCGGGACAGGGGTCCGACTAATGAAAAACTGTTTTTT	many	TRBV7-9	TRBJ1-4	TRBD1
CASSLMSGASEQYF	TGTGCCAGCAGCCTGATGAGCGGGGCGTCCGAGCAGTACTTC	few	TRBV27	TRBJ2-7	TRBD2
CASSTGAARDTQYF	TGTGCCAGCAGCACCGGGGCCGCGAGGGATACGCAGTATTTT	few	TRBV6-2/TRBV6-3	TRBJ2-3	NA
CASSSSDSPASETQYF	TGTGCCAGCAGCTCCTCGGACAGCCCGGCGTCAGAGACCCAGTACTTC	NA	TRBV13	TRBJ2-5	NA
CASSFGVHEQYF	TGTGCCAGCAGTTTCGGGGTCCACGAGCAGTACTTC	many	TRBV6-6	TRBJ2-7	NA
CSASSSAAGARAYEQYF	TGCAGTGCTAGTTCTTCAGCGGCGGGGGCGCGGGCCTACGAGCAGTACTTC	few	TRBV20-1	TRBJ2-7	NA
CSVPGTPRPYNEQFF	TGCAGCGTCCCCGGGACACCAAGGCCCTACAATGAGCAGTTCTTC	few	TRBV29-1	TRBJ2-1	NA
CSVVGHSLYQETQYF	TGCAGCGTTGTTGGGCATTCCCTCTACCAAGAGACCCAGTACTTC	many	TRBV29-1	TRBJ2-5	NA
CASSGGLVFYDEQFF	TGTGCCAGCAGCGGGGGACTAGTCTTCTACGATGAGCAGTTCTTC	NA	TRBV7-3	TRBJ2-1	TRBD2